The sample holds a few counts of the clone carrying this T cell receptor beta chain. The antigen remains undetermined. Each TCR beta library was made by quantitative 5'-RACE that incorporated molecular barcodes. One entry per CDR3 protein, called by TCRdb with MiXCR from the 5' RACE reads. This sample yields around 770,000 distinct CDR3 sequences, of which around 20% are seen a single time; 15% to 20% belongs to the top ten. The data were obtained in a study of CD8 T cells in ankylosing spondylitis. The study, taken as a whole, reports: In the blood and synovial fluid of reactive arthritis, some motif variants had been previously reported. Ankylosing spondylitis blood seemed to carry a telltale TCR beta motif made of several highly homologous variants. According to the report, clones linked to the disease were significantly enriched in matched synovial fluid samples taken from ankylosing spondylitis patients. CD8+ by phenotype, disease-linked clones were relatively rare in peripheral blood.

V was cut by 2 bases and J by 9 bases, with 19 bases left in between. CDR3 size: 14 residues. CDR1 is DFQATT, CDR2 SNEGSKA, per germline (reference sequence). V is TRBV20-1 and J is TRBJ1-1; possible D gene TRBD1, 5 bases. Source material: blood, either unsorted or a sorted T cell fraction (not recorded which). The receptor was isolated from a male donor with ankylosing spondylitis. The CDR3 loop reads CSARSGQGDNKAFF. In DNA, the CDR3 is TGCAGTGCTAGATCTGGGCAGGGAGACAACAAAGCTTTCTTT.